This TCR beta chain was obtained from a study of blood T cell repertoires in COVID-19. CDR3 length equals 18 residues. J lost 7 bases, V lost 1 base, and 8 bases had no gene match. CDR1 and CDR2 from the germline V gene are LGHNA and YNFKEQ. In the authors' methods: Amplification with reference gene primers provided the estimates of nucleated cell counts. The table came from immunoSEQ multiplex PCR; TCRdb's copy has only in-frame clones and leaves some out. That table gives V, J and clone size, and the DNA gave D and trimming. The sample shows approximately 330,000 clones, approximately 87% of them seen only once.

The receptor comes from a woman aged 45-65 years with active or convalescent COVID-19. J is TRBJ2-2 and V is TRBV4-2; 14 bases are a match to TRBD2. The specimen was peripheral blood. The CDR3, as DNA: TGTGCCAGCAGCCAAGCCTTAGGACTAGCGGGAGGAAACGGGGAGCTGTTTTTT. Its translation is CASSQALGLAGGNGELFF.